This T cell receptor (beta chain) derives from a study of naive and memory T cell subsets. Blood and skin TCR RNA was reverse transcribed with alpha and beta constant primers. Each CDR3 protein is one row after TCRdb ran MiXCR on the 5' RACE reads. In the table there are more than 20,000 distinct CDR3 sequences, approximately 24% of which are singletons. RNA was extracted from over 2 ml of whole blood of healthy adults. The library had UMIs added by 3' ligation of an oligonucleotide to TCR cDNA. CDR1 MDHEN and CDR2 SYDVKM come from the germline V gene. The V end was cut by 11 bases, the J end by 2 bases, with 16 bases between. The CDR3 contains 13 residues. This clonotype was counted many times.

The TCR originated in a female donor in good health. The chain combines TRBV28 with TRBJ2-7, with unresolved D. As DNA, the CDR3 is TGTGCCCCTCGAGACACCAGCACCTACGAGCAGTACTTC. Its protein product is CAPRDTSTYEQYF.